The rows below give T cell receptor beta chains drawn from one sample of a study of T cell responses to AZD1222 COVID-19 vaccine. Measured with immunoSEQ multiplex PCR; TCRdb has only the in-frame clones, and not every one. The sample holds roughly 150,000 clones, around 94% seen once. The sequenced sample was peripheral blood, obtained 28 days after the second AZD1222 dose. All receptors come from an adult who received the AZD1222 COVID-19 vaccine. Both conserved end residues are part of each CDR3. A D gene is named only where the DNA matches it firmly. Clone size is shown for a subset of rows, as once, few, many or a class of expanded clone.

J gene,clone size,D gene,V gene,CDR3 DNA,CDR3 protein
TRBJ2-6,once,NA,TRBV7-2,TGTGCCAGCAGCATGGGGCATCTAAGGGCCAACGTCCTGACTTTC,CASSMGHLRANVLTF
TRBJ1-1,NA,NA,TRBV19,TGTGCCAGTAGTAGAGGGCTTGGGAACACTGAAGCTTTCTTT,CASSRGLGNTEAFF
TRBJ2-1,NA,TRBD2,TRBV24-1,TGTGCCACCAGTGATCAGAGGACTAGCGGGGTCAATGAGCAGTTCTTC,CATSDQRTSGVNEQFF
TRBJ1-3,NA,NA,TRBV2,TGTGCCAGCAGTGAAACGCCCAGCACCATATATTTT,CASSETPSTIYF
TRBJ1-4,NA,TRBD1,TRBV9,TGTGCCAGCAGCGGTTCAGGGGGAGGGCATGGGGAAAAACTGTTTTTT,CASSGSGGGHGEKLFF
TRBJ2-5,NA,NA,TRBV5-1,TGCGCCAGCAGCTTGGGTCAGAGGTCCCAAGAGACCCAGTACTTC,CASSLGQRSQETQYF
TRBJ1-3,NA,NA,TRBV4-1,TGCGCCAGCAGCCAAGCCTTGGGGGACGTACTTAACTCTGGAAACACCATATATTTT,CASSQALGDVLNSGNTIYF
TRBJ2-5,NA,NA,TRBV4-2,TGTGCCAGCAGCCAGCTGGACCAAGAGACCCAGTACTTC,CASSQLDQETQYF
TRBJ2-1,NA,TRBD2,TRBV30,TGTGCCTGGAGTGCTGGACTAGCGGTTTACAATGAGCAGTTCTTC,CAWSAGLAVYNEQFF
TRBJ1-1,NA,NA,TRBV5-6,TGTGCCAGCAGCTGGGGCAGGGTAGGTTTGACTGAAGCTTTCTTT,CASSWGRVGLTEAFF
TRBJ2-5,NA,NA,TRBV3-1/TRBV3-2,TGTGCCAGCAGCCAACAAGAGACCCAGTACTTC,CASSQQETQYF
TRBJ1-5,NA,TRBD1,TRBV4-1,TGCGCCAGCAGCCATTTCCGGGACAGAAGCAATCAGCCCCAGCATTTT,CASSHFRDRSNQPQHF
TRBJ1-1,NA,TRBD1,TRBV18,TGTGCCAGCTCACCAAACCGGGACAGTGGAGCTTTCTTT,CASSPNRDSGAFF
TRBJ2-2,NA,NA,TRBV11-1,TGTGCCAGCACTCAGAACGGGGAGCTGTTTTTT,CASTQNGELFF
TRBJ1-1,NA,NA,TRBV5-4,TGTGCCAGCAGCTTTGGTGGCAACCTTCCGACTGAAGCTTTCTTT,CASSFGGNLPTEAFF
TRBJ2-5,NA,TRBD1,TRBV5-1,TGCGCCAGCAGCCTGGGGACAGGGCAGGAGACCCAGTACTTC,CASSLGTGQETQYF
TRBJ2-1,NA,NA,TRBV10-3,TGTGCCATTAGACAGGACAGCTCCTACAATGAGCAGTTCTTC,CAIRQDSSYNEQFF
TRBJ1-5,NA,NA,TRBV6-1,TGTGCCAGCAGTGATTCAGGGGGCAATCAGCCCCAGCATTTT,CASSDSGGNQPQHF
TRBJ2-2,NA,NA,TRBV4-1,TGCGCCAGCAGCCATGACAGGTCGTGGACCGGGGAGCTGTTTTTT,CASSHDRSWTGELFF
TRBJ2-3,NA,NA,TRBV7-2,TGTGCCAGCAGCTTAGCCACGGGGTCATACACAGATACGCAGTATTTT,CASSLATGSYTDTQYF
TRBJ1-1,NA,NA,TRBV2,TGTGCCAGCCTAAGTCTACAGCTAAACACTGAAGCTTTCTTT,CASLSLQLNTEAFF
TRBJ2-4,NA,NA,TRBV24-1,TGTGCCACCAGTGATTTGGGCAAAAACATTCAGTACTTC,CATSDLGKNIQYF
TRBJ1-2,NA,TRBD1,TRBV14,TGTGCCAGCAGCCCACGGGGACAGGGGTCAAAAGGCTACACCTTC,CASSPRGQGSKGYTF
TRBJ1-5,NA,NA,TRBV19,TGTGCCAGTAGTATAGATCTTGGGAGGGGTAGCAATCAGCCCCAGCATTTT,CASSIDLGRGSNQPQHF
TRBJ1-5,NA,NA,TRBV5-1,TGCGCCAGCAGCTTGGGAGGTCGGGATCAGCCCCAGCATTTT,CASSLGGRDQPQHF